The next 8 T cell receptor beta chains were all read from a single sample in a study of regulatory T cells in long-lasting Graves disease (dated by TCRdb to the early 2020s). Library prep was done by multiplex PCR. Sequencing was performed on an Illumina HiSeq 4000. CDR3 regions were amplified by Arm-PCR with iRepertoire HTBI primers to construct TCR beta libraries. TCRdb reprocessed the public reads (quality trimming at Q25 with fastp, clone calling with MiXCR) and kept in-frame beta chains. Records with the same CDR3 protein are collapsed into one entry carrying the most frequent genes and DNA. This sample is represented by about 500,000 distinct CDR3 sequences; about a sixth of them were singletons. The ten top clones hold 12% of the sample. The intended sense of this specimen's time point label: newly diagnosed GD, antithyroid drugs for less than 3 months. For both TCR sequencing and RNA sequencing, RNA was extracted from PBMCs using TRIzol.

This sample also appeared in a second study, on T cells in Graves' hyperthyroidism and ophthalmopathy.

Specimen: peripheral blood mononuclear cells (PBMCs), collected at new diagnosis, from a patient treated with antithyroid drugs. These receptors all come from a middle-aged man with Graves disease. Donor details come from another sample of the same person, matched by shared clones.

This clonotype was detected only a few times. The J gene is TRBJ2-7, the V gene TRBV29-1, with 14 bases lining up with TRBD2. In germline, CDR1 is SQVTM, CDR2 ANQGSEA. With 3 bases clipped from V and 3 bases from J, the junction kept 4 bases outside the gene matches. CDR3 length equals 15 residues. CDR3 nucleotide sequence: TGCAGCGTTGAGGCGGGACTAGCGGGAGACTACGAGCAGTACTTC. Encoded protein: CSVEAGLAGDYEQYF.

In its sample, this clonotype was seen many times. The V gene is TRBV27, the J gene TRBJ2-1; 9 nucleotides match TRBD2. Germline-derived CDR1 and CDR2 are MNHEY and SMNVEV (reference sequence). This CDR3 comprises 12 residues. The junction had 3 bases not matched to a gene; V was cut back by 4 bases and J by 11 bases. CDR3 bases: TGTGCCAGCAGTTCGACTAGCGGAAAGCAGTTCTTC. Its protein product is CASSSTSGKQFF.

CDR3 residues: CAISESSVVGYTF. The CDR3 bases are TGTGCCATCAGTGAGTCGTCGGTGGTTGGCTACACCTTC. V usage is TRBV10-3 and J usage is TRBJ1-2; D gene unclear. The V and J ends lost 0 bases and 7 bases respectively, with 9 bases between them. Germline lookup yields CDR1 ENHRY and CDR2 SYGVKD. There are 13 residues in the CDR3.

Ten or more counts support this clonotype. The genes are TRBV12-3 or TRBV12-4 and TRBJ2-2, with D perhaps TRBD2 (7 bases). Trimming cost V 7 bases and J 6 bases, with 27 bases left between them. The CDR3 loop spans 18 amino acids. CDR3 DNA sequence: TGTGCCAGCAACGGTATAGCTAGGGGGGGAGGTCTCGCCGGGGAGCTGTTTTTT. Its protein is CASNGIARGGGLAGELFF.

This clonotype came up many times. V is TRBV28 and J is TRBJ2-1, with 10 bases identical to TRBD1. Germline V CDR1 and CDR2: MDHEN, SYDVKM. J lost 15 bases, V lost 5 bases, and 13 bases had no gene match. The CDR3 has 14 residues. CDR3 amino acids: CASSAAPETGGRFF. CDR3 sequence (DNA): TGTGCCAGCAGTGCGGCCCCAGAGACAGGGGGCCGGTTCTTC.

This chain uses TRBV30 with TRBJ1-1, with no clear D. This CDR3 spans 14 amino acids. Trimming took 4 bases from V and 0 from J, leaving 12 bases between them. Germline CDR1 is GTSNPN and CDR2 is SVGIG (reference sequence). This CDR3 reads CAWTSEPMNTEAFF. The CDR3 DNA reads TGTGCCTGGACGTCAGAGCCTATGAACACTGAAGCTTTCTTT.

In this sample, this clonotype turned up a few times. The genes are TRBV7-3 and TRBJ2-1; 8 nucleotides line up with TRBD2. The junction had 12 bases not matched to a gene; V was cut back by 3 bases and J by 5 bases. The V gene's germline CDR1 is SGHTA and CDR2 FQGTGA. This CDR3 contains 17 residues. CDR3 residues: CASSFGQMTSAHNEQFF. CDR3 nucleotides: TGTGCCAGCAGCTTTGGACAAATGACTAGCGCCCACAATGAGCAGTTCTTC.

This clonotype was seen more than once but under ten times. This rearrangement joins TRBV20-1 to TRBJ2-7; tentative D call: TRBD2 (5 bases). Trimming removed 0 bases at V and 12 bases at J, with 15 bases between. CDR1 is DFQATT and CDR2 is SNEGSKA in the germline V gene (reference sequence). This CDR3 contains 12 residues. The CDR3 loop reads CSARDSREGLYF. In nucleotides, the CDR3 is TGCAGTGCTAGAGACTCGAGGGAAGGACTGTACTTC.